This T cell receptor (beta chain) came from a study of blood T cell repertoires in COVID-19. Study-wide background: The study drew acute and convalescent COVID-19 samples from the United States, Italy and Spain.

Grouping used clinical history reported by participants in a survey and questionnaire. Germline V gene lookup returns CDR1 SQVTM and CDR2 ANQGSEA. CDR3 length equals 10 residues. Trimming pared 6 bases from V and 9 bases from J, leaving 11 bases between. The table came from immunoSEQ multiplex PCR; TCRdb's copy has only in-frame clones and leaves some out. Of a few hundred thousand clones in the sample, approximately 75% are singletons; the top ten hold roughly 8.7%. The sequence came from a man in his forties or fifties who had recovered from COVID-19. Sequencing used PBMCs or T cells enriched from blood (not recorded which). The rearrangement links TRBV29-1 to TRBJ1-1; D possibly corresponds to TRBD1 (6 bases). CDR3 DNA: TGCAGCGTGGGGACATCTAAAGCTTTCTTT. Translated, it gives CSVGTSKAFF.